The T cell receptor (beta chain) described here comes from a study of blood T cell repertoires in COVID-19 (dated by TCRdb to about 2020). Background for the entire study: Samples from collaborators originated in the United States, Italy and Spain and spanned both the acute and convalescent phases of COVID-19. The prospective study material was composed of cDNA or gDNA derived from T cells, B-cell-depleted T cells, or PBMCs. Deeply sampled blood TCRbeta repertoires from subjects exposed to, actively infected with, or recovered from COVID-19 were included in the dataset. The repertoires were made available in a free public database intended to serve as a resource for research on the immune response to SARS-CoV-2. The samples were drawn from two sources: the first 160 participants of the ongoing ImmuneRACE study, and 1,200 or so subjects contributed by 6 global collaborators. Nearly every sample came with metadata listing a de-identified subject ID, COVID-19 status, age in years and sex. HLA class I and class II types, where available, came from metadata supplied by the sample provider rather than from assay-based typing.

The research as a whole found: Clinical and demographic metadata were provided uncurated, with the amount varying by source and participant.

About this clone itself: The clone's antigen remains unknown. No base qualities exist here, and no much larger clone lies one base off it.

The immunoSEQ Assay, a bias-controlled multiplex PCR, was used to amplify TCRbeta CDR3 regions from genomic DNA. Turning to the authors' computational methods: The number of nucleated cells in each sample was estimated by amplification of reference gene primers within the assay. To quantify the absolute abundance of each unique TCRbeta CDR3 rearrangement, sequence reads were collapsed and filtered. For each sample, productive Simpson clonality was calculated as the square root of Simpson's diversity index across productive rearrangements. Entries here come from immuneACCESS through TCRdb and include only in-frame sequences with V and J called. Some clones fail to appear in such tables; in the studies checked, an unresolved V gene covers under half of the shortfall, and the cause of the remainder is unknown. V, J and clone size are taken as reported in that table, and D and trimming were inferred from the DNA itself. Here the sample has about 380,000 clones; roughly 84% occur a single time. The leading ten clones occupy about 2.7% of the sample.

Looking up the germline V gene (reference sequence) yields CDR1 LNHDA and CDR2 SQIVND. The CDR3 goes from the cysteine to the phenylalanine over 14 residues. The kept DNA is CDR3 alone, 42 bases in frame from the first base. Germline trimming: 10 bases from V, 3 bases from J; junction bases outside gene matches: 10. Enrolling through a virtual design, the prospective study's participants ranged in age from roughly 18 to 95 years and lived across some 23 United States geographic areas. In the prospective study, participants were assigned to cohorts based on the clinical history participants reported in a screening survey and a study questionnaire. For ImmuneRACE Cohort 3, a participant was defined as recovered based on two consecutive negative NP/OP PCR tests, clearance by a healthcare professional, or resolution of symptoms. In the prospective study, mobile phlebotomists collected whole blood, serum and a nasopharyngeal or oropharyngeal swab from each participant. Over a roughly 2-month period, participants in the prospective study had the option of providing additional blood draws and questionnaires. Before DNA extraction, prospective study blood samples were shipped either frozen or at room temperature.

Input material: PBMCs or T cells enriched from blood (not recorded which). The rearranged segments are TRBV19 and TRBJ1-2; 8 bases in the junction line up with TRBD1. This TCR came from a woman aged 25 to 39 who had recovered from COVID-19. The DNA sequence is as follows: TGTGCCACCCGGACAGGGCTTGTAGACTATGGCTACACCTTC. Protein translation: CATRTGLVDYGYTF.